The sequence of this TCR beta chain was determined in a study of Ad26.COV2.S vaccination and SARS-CoV-2 variants. The data were produced by immunoSEQ multiplex PCR, yet TCRdb's version contains in-frame clones alone and is incomplete. The sample holds about 320,000 clones, approximately 80% seen once. The CDR3 totals 12 residues. V trimming: 8 bases; J trimming: 7 bases; junction bases outside the gene matches: 5. Looked up from germline, CDR1 is SNHLY and CDR2 is FYNNEI. As concerns this clone: What it binds is not known.

Study-level points and caveats: Analyses that measured TCR breadth and depth may have underestimated total T cell responses. For non-spike TCRs, breadth in vaccine recipients resembled that in placebo recipients.

Regarding treatment: approximately 18 received Ad26.COV2.S at low or high dose, single or two shots; 5 received placebo; per-sample allocation not given. After the first vaccine or placebo injection, samples were drawn on day 63. An adult aged 18-55 years in Boston served as the donor. An Ad26 vector carrying the Wuhan-strain SARS-CoV-2 spike served as the vaccine. J is TRBJ2-7 and V is TRBV2; TRBD1 matches at 10 bases. The sample consisted of peripheral blood, taken in a trial of Ad26.COV2.S vaccine versus placebo. The TCR comes from a person aged 18-60 years who received the Ad26.COV2.S COVID-19 vaccine or a placebo. CDR3 protein: CASGDRGREQYF. In DNA form, the CDR3 reads TGTGCCAGCGGGGACAGGGGTCGTGAGCAGTACTTC.